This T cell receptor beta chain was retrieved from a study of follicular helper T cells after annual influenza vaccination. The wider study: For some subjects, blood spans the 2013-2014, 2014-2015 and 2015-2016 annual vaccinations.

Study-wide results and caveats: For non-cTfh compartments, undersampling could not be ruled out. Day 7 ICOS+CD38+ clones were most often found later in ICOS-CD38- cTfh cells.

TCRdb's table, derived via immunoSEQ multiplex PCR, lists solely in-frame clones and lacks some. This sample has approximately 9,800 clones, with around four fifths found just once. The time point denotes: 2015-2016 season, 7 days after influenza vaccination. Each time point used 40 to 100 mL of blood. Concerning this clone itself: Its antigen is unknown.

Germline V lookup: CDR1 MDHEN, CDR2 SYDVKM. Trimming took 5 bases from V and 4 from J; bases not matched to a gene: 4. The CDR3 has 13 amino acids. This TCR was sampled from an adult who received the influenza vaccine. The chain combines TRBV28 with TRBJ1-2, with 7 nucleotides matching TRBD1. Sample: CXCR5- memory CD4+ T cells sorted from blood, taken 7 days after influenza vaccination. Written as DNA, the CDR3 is TGTGCCAGCAGTGAGGGGGCAGGCTATGGCTACACCTTC. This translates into CASSEGAGYGYTF.